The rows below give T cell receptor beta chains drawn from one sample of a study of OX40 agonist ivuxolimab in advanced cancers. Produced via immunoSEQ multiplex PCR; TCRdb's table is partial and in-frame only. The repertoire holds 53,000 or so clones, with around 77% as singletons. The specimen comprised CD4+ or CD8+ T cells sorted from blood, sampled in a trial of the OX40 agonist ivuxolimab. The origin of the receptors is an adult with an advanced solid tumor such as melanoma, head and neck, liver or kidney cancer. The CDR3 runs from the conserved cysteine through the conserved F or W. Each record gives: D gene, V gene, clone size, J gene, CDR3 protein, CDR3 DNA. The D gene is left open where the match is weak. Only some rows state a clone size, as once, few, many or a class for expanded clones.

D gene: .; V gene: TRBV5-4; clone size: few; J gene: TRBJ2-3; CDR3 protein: CASSVSSTDTQYF; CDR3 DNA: TGTGCCAGCAGCGTTAGCTCCACAGATACGCAGTATTTT
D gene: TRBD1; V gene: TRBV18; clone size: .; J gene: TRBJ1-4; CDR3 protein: CASSPRDRGTNEKLFF; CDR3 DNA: TGTGCCAGCTCACCGAGGGACAGGGGGACTAATGAAAAACTGTTTTTT
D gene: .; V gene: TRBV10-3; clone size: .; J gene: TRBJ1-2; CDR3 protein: CAISDEGNYGYTF; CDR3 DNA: TGTGCCATCAGTGATGAGGGTAACTATGGCTACACCTTC
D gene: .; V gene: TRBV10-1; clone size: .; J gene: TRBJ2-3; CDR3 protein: CASSERRDTDTQYF; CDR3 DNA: TGCGCCAGCAGTGAGAGGCGGGACACAGATACGCAGTATTTT
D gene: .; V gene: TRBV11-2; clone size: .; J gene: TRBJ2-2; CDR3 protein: CASGPQGAGELFF; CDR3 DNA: TGTGCCAGCGGACCACAGGGAGCCGGGGAGCTGTTTTTT
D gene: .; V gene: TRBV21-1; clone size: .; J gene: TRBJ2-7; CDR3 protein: CASSKAGIISYEQYF; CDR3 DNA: TGTGCCAGCAGCAAAGCAGGGATAATCTCCTACGAGCAGTACTTC
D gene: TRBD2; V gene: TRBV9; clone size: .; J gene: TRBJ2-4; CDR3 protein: CASSVGGGSGGNIQYF; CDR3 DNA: TGTGCCAGCAGCGTGGGGGGAGGTTCGGGAGGAAACATTCAGTACTTC
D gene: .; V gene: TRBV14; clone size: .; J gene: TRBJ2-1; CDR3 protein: CASSLRAYGNEQFF; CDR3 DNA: TGTGCCAGCAGCCTCCGGGCTTATGGCAATGAGCAGTTCTTC
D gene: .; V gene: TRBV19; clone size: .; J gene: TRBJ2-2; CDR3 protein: CASSISWGGANTGELFF; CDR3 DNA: TGTGCCAGTAGTATTAGCTGGGGCGGGGCGAACACCGGGGAGCTGTTTTTT
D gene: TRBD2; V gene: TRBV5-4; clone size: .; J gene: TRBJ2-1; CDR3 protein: CASSLVAGVHEQFF; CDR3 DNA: TGTGCCAGCAGCTTAGTAGCGGGAGTGCATGAGCAGTTCTTC
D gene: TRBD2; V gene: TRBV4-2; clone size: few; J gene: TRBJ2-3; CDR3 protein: CASSQDSGRAVGTDTQYF; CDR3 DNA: TGTGCCAGCAGCCAAGATAGCGGGAGGGCCGTAGGTACAGATACGCAGTATTTT
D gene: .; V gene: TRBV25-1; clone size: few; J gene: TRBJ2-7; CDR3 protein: CASSDPGTRAYEQYF; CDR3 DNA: TGTGCCAGCAGTGATCCCGGGACAAGGGCCTACGAGCAGTACTTC
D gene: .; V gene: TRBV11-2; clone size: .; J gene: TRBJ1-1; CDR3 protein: CATRGWQNTEAFF; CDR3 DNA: TGTGCCACGCGGGGGTGGCAGAACACTGAAGCTTTCTTT
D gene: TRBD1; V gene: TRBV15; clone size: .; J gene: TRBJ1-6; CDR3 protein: CATSRVDRDSPLHF; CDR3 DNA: TGTGCCACCAGCAGAGTTGACAGGGACTCACCCCTCCACTTT
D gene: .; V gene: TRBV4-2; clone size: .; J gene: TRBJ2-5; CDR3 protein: CASSFASPRAETQYF; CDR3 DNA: TGTGCCAGCAGCTTCGCGTCACCCAGGGCTGAGACCCAGTACTTC
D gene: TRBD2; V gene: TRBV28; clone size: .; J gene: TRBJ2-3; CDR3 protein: CASSRTSGNTDTQYF; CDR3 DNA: TGTGCCAGTTCCCGGACTAGCGGGAACACAGATACGCAGTATTTT
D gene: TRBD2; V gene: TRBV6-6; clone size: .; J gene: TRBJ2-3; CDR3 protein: CASSDASGRADTQYF; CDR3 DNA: TGTGCCAGCAGTGATGCTAGCGGGAGAGCTGATACGCAGTATTTT
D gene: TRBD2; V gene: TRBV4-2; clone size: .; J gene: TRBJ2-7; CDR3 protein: CASSQASGLAGESYEQYF; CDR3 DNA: TGTGCCAGCAGCCAAGCGTCGGGACTAGCGGGAGAGTCCTACGAGCAGTACTTC
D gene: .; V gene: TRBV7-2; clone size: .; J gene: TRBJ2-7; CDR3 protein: CASSFFEEQYF; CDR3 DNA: TGTGCCAGCAGCTTTTTCGAAGAGCAGTACTTC
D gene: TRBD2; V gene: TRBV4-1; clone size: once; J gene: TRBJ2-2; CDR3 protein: CASSQLLAAGTGELFF; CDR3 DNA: TGCGCCAGCAGCCAATTACTAGCGGCAGGAACCGGGGAGCTGTTTTTT
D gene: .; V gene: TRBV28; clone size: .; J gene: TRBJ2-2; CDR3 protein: CASSRSDRFTGELFF; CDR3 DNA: TGTGCCAGCAGCCGAAGCGACAGGTTCACCGGGGAGCTGTTTTTT
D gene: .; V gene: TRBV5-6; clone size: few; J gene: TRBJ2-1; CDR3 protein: CASSPGWTNYNEQFF; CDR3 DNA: TGTGCCAGCAGCCCAGGGTGGACAAACTACAATGAGCAGTTCTTC
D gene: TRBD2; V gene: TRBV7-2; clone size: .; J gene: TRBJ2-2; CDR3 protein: CASSILGGRSGELFF; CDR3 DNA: TGTGCCAGCAGCATCCTTGGCGGGAGATCCGGGGAGCTGTTTTTT
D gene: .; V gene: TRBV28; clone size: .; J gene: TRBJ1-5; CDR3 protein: CASTWGAGDSNQPQHF; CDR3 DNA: TGTGCCAGCACGTGGGGGGCAGGGGATAGCAATCAGCCCCAGCATTTT
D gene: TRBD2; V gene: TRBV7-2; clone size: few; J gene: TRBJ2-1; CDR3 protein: CASRERGTSGRASYNEQFF; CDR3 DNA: TGTGCCAGCAGAGAGAGGGGGACTAGCGGGAGGGCCTCCTACAATGAGCAGTTCTTC
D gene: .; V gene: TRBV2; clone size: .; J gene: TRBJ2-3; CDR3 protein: CASQSLGPRDTQYF; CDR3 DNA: TGTGCCAGCCAAAGCCTAGGACCCAGGGATACGCAGTATTTT
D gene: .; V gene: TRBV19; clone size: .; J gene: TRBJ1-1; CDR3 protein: CASNTVAQGDTEAFF; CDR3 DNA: TGTGCCAGTAACACGGTAGCCCAGGGAGACACTGAAGCTTTCTTT
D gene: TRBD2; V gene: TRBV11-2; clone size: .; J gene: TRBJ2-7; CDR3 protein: CASSFSLSSGNEQYF; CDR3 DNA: TGTGCCAGCAGCTTTTCGTTGTCTAGCGGGAACGAGCAGTACTTC
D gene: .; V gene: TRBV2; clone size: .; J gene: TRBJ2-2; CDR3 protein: CASSEGARGLNTGELFF; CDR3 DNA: TGTGCCAGCAGTGAAGGGGCTAGGGGACTGAACACCGGGGAGCTGTTTTTT
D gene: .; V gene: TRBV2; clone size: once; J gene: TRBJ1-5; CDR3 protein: CASSRGGRYSNQPQHF; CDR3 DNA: TGTGCCAGCAGTCGGGGCGGCAGATATAGCAATCAGCCCCAGCATTTT
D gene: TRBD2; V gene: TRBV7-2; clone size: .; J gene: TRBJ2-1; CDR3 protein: CASSLAPRLAGVSAEQFF; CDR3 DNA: TGTGCCAGCAGCTTAGCACCGAGACTAGCGGGAGTTTCAGCTGAGCAGTTCTTC
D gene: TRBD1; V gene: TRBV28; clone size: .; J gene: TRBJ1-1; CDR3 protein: CASSLPMYRGHTEAFF; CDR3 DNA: TGTGCCAGCAGTTTACCTATGTACAGGGGGCATACTGAAGCTTTCTTT
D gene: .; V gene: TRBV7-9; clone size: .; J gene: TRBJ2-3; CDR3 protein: CASSLSRLTITDTQYF; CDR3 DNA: TGTGCCAGCAGCTTATCGCGTCTGACTATCACAGATACGCAGTATTTT
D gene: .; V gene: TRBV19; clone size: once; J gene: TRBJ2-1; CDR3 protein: CASSPANGGSYNEQFF; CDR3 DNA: TGTGCCAGTAGTCCCGCCAACGGCGGATCGTACAATGAGCAGTTCTTC
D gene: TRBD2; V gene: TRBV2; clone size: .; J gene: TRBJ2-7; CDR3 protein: CASGLAGYEQYF; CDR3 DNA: TGTGCCAGCGGACTAGCGGGTTACGAGCAGTACTTC
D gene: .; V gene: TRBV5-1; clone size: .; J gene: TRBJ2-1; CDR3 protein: CASSSGQGVTSGIGNEQFF; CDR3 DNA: TGCGCCAGCAGCTCCGGACAGGGGGTGACTAGCGGGATAGGGAATGAGCAGTTCTTC
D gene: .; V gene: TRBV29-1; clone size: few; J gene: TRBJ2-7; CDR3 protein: CSGRTGGQGEQYF; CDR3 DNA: TGCAGCGGAAGGACGGGGGGCCAGGGAGAGCAGTACTTC
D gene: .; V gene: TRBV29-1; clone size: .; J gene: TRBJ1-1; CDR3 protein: CSVLGWGTEAFF; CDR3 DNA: TGCAGCGTGCTGGGGTGGGGCACTGAAGCTTTCTTT
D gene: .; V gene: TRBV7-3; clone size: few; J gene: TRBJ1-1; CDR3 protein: CASSLMQNTEAFF; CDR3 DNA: TGTGCCAGCAGCTTAATGCAGAACACTGAAGCTTTCTTT
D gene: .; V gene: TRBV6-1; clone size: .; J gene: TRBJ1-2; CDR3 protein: CASIGGGYTF; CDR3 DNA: TGTGCCAGCATTGGGGGTGGCTACACCTTC
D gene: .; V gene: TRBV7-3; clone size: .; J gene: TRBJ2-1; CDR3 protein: CASSLAPSSSYNEQFF; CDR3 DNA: TGTGCCAGCAGCTTAGCCCCCTCGAGCTCCTACAATGAGCAGTTCTTC
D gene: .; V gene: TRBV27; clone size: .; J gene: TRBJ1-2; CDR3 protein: CASMGGNHGYTF; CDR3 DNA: TGTGCCAGCATGGGGGGGAATCATGGCTACACCTTC
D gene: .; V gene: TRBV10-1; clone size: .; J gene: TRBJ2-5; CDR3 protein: CASSESGQGETQYF; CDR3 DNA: TGCGCCAGCAGTGAGTCTGGCCAGGGGGAGACCCAGTACTTC
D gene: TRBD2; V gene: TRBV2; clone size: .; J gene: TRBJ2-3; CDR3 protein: CASRATSGTSTDTQYF; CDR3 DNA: TGTGCCAGCAGGGCCACTAGCGGAACTAGCACAGATACGCAGTATTTT